Listed below are T cell receptor beta chains from one sample, sequenced in a study of T cells in Graves' hyperthyroidism and ophthalmopathy. TCRdb processed the multiplex PCR reads anew with MiXCR; each CDR3 protein has one entry. The table has roughly 750,000 distinct CDR3 sequences, over 15% seen once. The material sequenced was blood. The receptors were gathered from a man between 18 and 35 years old with Graves' hyperthyroidism. Each CDR3 is given with its conserved first and last residue. The D gene is left open where the match is weak. Not all rows give a size; the values are once, few, many and, for expanded clones, a class.

j_call	d_call	clone_size	v_call	cdr3_nt	cdr3_aa
TRBJ1-5	.	.	TRBV6-1	TGTGCCAGCAGTTTAGTGGGCCCCCACCGAGGCAATCAGCCCCAGCATTTT	CASSLVGPHRGNQPQHF
TRBJ1-5	.	few	TRBV20-1	TGCAGTGCTCGAAACGACAGGCGCAGCAATCAGCCCCAGCATTTT	CSARNDRRSNQPQHF
TRBJ2-1	.	.	TRBV5-4	TGTGCCAGCAGCTTGTACTGGCGGGAGAGGGGGAGAAATGAGCAGTTCTTC	CASSLYWRERGRNEQFF
TRBJ2-7	.	.	TRBV4-1	TGCGCCAGCAGCTACGCGGGGACCTGGAGCTACGAGCAGTACTTC	CASSYAGTWSYEQYF
TRBJ2-1	.	.	TRBV5-6	TGTGCCAGCAGCGGGGAGAGGGAGTTTCGCGAGCAGTTCTTC	CASSGEREFREQFF
TRBJ1-6	.	many	TRBV7-2	TGTGCCAGCAGCTTAAGTTTGGCAGGGAATTCACCCCTCCACTTT	CASSLSLAGNSPLHF
TRBJ2-3	.	.	TRBV9	TGTGCCAGCAGCCCCTATCCTAGCACAGATACGCAGTATTTT	CASSPYPSTDTQYF
TRBJ2-7	TRBD2	many	TRBV28	TGTGCCAGCAGTTCCCCCACACTCTCTAGCGGGAGCTACGAGCAGTACTTC	CASSSPTLSSGSYEQYF
TRBJ2-1	.	.	TRBV2	TGTGCCAGCAGTCCCCCACCTGGTGAGCAGTTCTTC	CASSPPPGEQFF
TRBJ2-2	.	.	TRBV7-9	TGTGCCAGCACCGGGTCCCCCGGGGTTTCGAACACCGGGGAGCTGTTTTTT	CASTGSPGVSNTGELFF
TRBJ2-7	.	.	TRBV5-1	TGCGCCAGCAGCTTGGAGGCCGGGGGTGGGTCCTACGAGCAGTACTTC	CASSLEAGGGSYEQYF
TRBJ2-7	TRBD1	.	TRBV6-6	TGTGCCAGCAGTTACTCATCCGGACAGGGAACTCGGGAGCAGTACTTC	CASSYSSGQGTREQYF
TRBJ2-2	TRBD1	few	TRBV20-1	TGCAGTGCTGAACTGCCCGGGACAGGGCTAGCCGGGGAGCTGTTTTTT	CSAELPGTGLAGELFF
TRBJ1-5	.	.	TRBV20-1	TGCAGTGCTAGAGATCCCAACTTACTCAATCAGCCCCAGCATTTT	CSARDPNLLNQPQHF
TRBJ1-1	.	many	TRBV20-1	TGCAGTGCTATGGGACCGGCGAACACTGAAGCTTTCTTT	CSAMGPANTEAFF
TRBJ1-2	.	many	TRBV20-1	TGCAGTGCTAAGGGGTCTAACTATGGCTACACCTTC	CSAKGSNYGYTF
TRBJ2-1	TRBD2	many	TRBV28	TGTGCCAGCAGTCCACTAGCGGGAGGCCACAATGAGCAGTTCTTC	CASSPLAGGHNEQFF
TRBJ2-1	.	.	TRBV12-3/TRBV12-4	TGTGCCAGCAGTTTAGTGGTTAGGTTCTCGAACACCGGGGAGCAGTTCTTC	CASSLVVRFSNTGEQFF
TRBJ2-3	.	.	TRBV6-2/TRBV6-3	TGTGCCAGCAGTCCCCGTCGGCGGAGGTGGGTTGCAGATACGCAGTATTTT	CASSPRRRRWVADTQYF
TRBJ1-4	.	many	TRBV12-3/TRBV12-4	TGTGCCAGCAGAGACAACCCAGCAACTAATGAAAAACTGTTTTTT	CASRDNPATNEKLFF
TRBJ2-7	.	few	TRBV27	TGTGCCAGCAGTTGGGATGCCTGGGCCTACGAGCAGTACTTC	CASSWDAWAYEQYF
TRBJ2-7	TRBD2	.	TRBV5-1	TGCGCCAGCAACCATCCGGGACTATCGGAGCAGTACTTC	CASNHPGLSEQYF
TRBJ2-3	.	.	TRBV29-1	TGCAGCGTTGAGGCAGGGGTCTTAGATACGCAGTATTTT	CSVEAGVLDTQYF
TRBJ2-3	.	many	TRBV11-3	TGTGCCAGCAGCCACTTGGACACAGATACGCAGTATTTT	CASSHLDTDTQYF
TRBJ2-5	.	.	TRBV5-1	TGCGCCAGCACTTTCTGGGGGGAAGGCTCCATCCAAGAGACCCAGTACTTC	CASTFWGEGSIQETQYF
TRBJ2-7	.	.	TRBV6-5	TGTGCCAGCAGTTACTGGTCGGAGGGGTTCTCCTACGAGCAGTACTTC	CASSYWSEGFSYEQYF
TRBJ1-2	.	few	TRBV6-1	TGTGCCAGCATGGGCATTCCAGTCGGTGGCTACACCTTC	CASMGIPVGGYTF
TRBJ2-3	TRBD2	.	TRBV20-1	TGCAGTGCTAGGCGTCTCACTAGCGGGAGCACAGATACGCAGTATTTT	CSARRLTSGSTDTQYF
TRBJ2-2	.	few	TRBV7-9	TGTGCCAGCAGCAGGGAGAGGTACACCGGGGAGCTGTTTTTT	CASSRERYTGELFF
TRBJ2-2	TRBD2	many	TRBV2	TGTGCCAGCAGTGGCCGACTAGCGGGAGGAACCGGGGAGCTGTTTTTT	CASSGRLAGGTGELFF
TRBJ1-1	.	few	TRBV6-1	TGTGCCAGCAAGCGACAGGAAGGGGCCACTGAAGCTTTCTTT	CASKRQEGATEAFF
TRBJ2-5	.	many	TRBV10-3	TGTGCCATCAGTGCCTCCAGGGGACCTCAAGAGACCCAGTACTTC	CAISASRGPQETQYF
TRBJ2-7	TRBD2	many	TRBV3-1	TGTGCCAGCAGCCACTCCAGCGGGATCCGCTACGAGCAGTACTTC	CASSHSSGIRYEQYF
TRBJ1-3	TRBD1	.	TRBV30	TGTGCCGGACAGGGAGGTGGAAACACCATATATTTT	CAGQGGGNTIYF
TRBJ1-4	.	.	TRBV25-1	TGTGCCAGCAGGGGAGAGGATGGTGAAAAACTGTTTTTT	CASRGEDGEKLFF
TRBJ1-5	.	.	TRBV2	TGTGCCAGCAGTGGAGGGAGACGAGATCAGCCCCAGCATTTT	CASSGGRRDQPQHF
TRBJ2-7	TRBD2	many	TRBV10-3	TGTGCCATCAGCGACCCATCACTAGCGGGAGCGAACGAGCAGTACTTC	CAISDPSLAGANEQYF
TRBJ2-6	.	many	TRBV6-2/TRBV6-3	TGTGCCAGCAGACCACAGGGAGGTGGGGCCAACGTCCTGACTTTC	CASRPQGGGANVLTF
TRBJ1-1	.	.	TRBV6-5	TGTGCCAGCAGTTACTCCTCCGGGGCGAACACTGAAGCTTTCTTT	CASSYSSGANTEAFF
TRBJ2-7	.	.	TRBV7-7	TGTGCTAGCAGCTTAGCACCGGGGGACGAGCAGTACTTC	CASSLAPGDEQYF
TRBJ2-7	.	once	TRBV7-2	TGTGCCAGCAGCCGACCCCGGGAGCTGAACGAGCAGTACTTC	CASSRPRELNEQYF
TRBJ2-1	TRBD2	.	TRBV27	TGTGCCAGCAGTTTAAAGGGACTAGTCTCCTCCTACAATGAGCAGTTCTTC	CASSLKGLVSSYNEQFF
TRBJ2-3	.	few	TRBV7-8	TGTGCCAGCAGCTTAGACGGTCCTGGGGGGACAGATACGCAGTATTTT	CASSLDGPGGTDTQYF
TRBJ2-1	.	few	TRBV20-1	TGCAGTGCTAGTCCAGTGTCAACCTACAATGAGCAGTTCTTC	CSASPVSTYNEQFF
TRBJ2-3	TRBD2	few	TRBV20-1	TGCAGTGCTAGGGTCCGGACTAGCGGGAGCGGTGATACGCAGTATTTT	CSARVRTSGSGDTQYF
TRBJ2-7	TRBD1	many	TRBV7-6	TGTGCCAGCAGCTTAGTAATAGTCGGGACAGGAATGACCTACGAGCAGTACTTC	CASSLVIVGTGMTYEQYF
TRBJ2-7	TRBD2	many	TRBV2	TGTGCCAGCAGTGAAATAGCGGGAGGGGTTGAGCAGTACTTC	CASSEIAGGVEQYF
TRBJ2-3	.	.	TRBV4-1	TGCGCCAGCAGCCAAGATAGACCAGGGCGACCAGATACGCAGTATTTT	CASSQDRPGRPDTQYF
TRBJ2-3	TRBD2	few	TRBV24-1	TGTGCCACCAGTGATCCCCTAGCGGGAGGGCATGCCACAGATACGCAGTATTTT	CATSDPLAGGHATDTQYF
TRBJ2-5	.	.	TRBV6-2/TRBV6-3	TGTGCCAGCAGTTCGTCAGACCTGACCCAGTACTTC	CASSSSDLTQYF
TRBJ1-5	.	few	TRBV19	TGTGCCACCGTCAAGCTTGGTAGCAATCAGCCCCAGCATTTT	CATVKLGSNQPQHF
TRBJ2-3	.	few	TRBV20-1	TGCAGTGCTAGAGTTGAGGGGGTTGGGAAAGATACGCAGTATTTT	CSARVEGVGKDTQYF
TRBJ2-7	.	.	TRBV19	TGTGCCAGTAGTGCGGGACAGTCTAACTACGAGCAGTACTTC	CASSAGQSNYEQYF
TRBJ1-4	.	.	TRBV27	TGTGCCAGCAGACAACAGGGCCGTGATGAAAAACTGTTTTTT	CASRQQGRDEKLFF
TRBJ2-3	.	few	TRBV28	TGTGCCAGCAGTTTAATCGGCCCCCGGACGAGGGCGGGGTCCACAGATACGCAGTATTTT	CASSLIGPRTRAGSTDTQYF
TRBJ1-4	.	many	TRBV30	TGTGCCTGGAGTGTCGGATTAAGAGAAAAACTGTTTTTT	CAWSVGLREKLFF
TRBJ1-3	TRBD1	many	TRBV27	TGTGCCAGCAGTCCATGGACAGGTGGAAACACCATATATTTT	CASSPWTGGNTIYF
TRBJ2-1	.	many	TRBV7-2	TGTGCCAGCAAGAAAAGGTCCTACAATGAGCAGTTCTTC	CASKKRSYNEQFF